This paragraph reports one T cell receptor beta chain. These data are taken from a study of OX40 agonist ivuxolimab in advanced cancers. Germline V gene lookup returns CDR1 MGHDK and CDR2 SYGVNS. V dropped 6 bases and J dropped 0; count of bases not matched to a gene: 4. This CDR3 comprises 17 residues. Produced via immunoSEQ multiplex PCR; TCRdb's table is partial and in-frame only. The sample yields tens of thousands of clones, approximately 91% seen once. The sequence was obtained from an adult with an advanced solid tumor such as melanoma, head and neck, liver or kidney cancer. This chain connects TRBV25-1 to TRBJ2-1; 14 positions match TRBD2. Material: CD4+ or CD8+ T cells sorted from blood, obtained in a trial of the OX40 agonist ivuxolimab. The CDR3 region is CASRGLAGERSYNEQFF. The CDR3 region has the DNA TGTGCCAGCAGGGGACTAGCGGGAGAACGCTCCTACAATGAGCAGTTCTTC.